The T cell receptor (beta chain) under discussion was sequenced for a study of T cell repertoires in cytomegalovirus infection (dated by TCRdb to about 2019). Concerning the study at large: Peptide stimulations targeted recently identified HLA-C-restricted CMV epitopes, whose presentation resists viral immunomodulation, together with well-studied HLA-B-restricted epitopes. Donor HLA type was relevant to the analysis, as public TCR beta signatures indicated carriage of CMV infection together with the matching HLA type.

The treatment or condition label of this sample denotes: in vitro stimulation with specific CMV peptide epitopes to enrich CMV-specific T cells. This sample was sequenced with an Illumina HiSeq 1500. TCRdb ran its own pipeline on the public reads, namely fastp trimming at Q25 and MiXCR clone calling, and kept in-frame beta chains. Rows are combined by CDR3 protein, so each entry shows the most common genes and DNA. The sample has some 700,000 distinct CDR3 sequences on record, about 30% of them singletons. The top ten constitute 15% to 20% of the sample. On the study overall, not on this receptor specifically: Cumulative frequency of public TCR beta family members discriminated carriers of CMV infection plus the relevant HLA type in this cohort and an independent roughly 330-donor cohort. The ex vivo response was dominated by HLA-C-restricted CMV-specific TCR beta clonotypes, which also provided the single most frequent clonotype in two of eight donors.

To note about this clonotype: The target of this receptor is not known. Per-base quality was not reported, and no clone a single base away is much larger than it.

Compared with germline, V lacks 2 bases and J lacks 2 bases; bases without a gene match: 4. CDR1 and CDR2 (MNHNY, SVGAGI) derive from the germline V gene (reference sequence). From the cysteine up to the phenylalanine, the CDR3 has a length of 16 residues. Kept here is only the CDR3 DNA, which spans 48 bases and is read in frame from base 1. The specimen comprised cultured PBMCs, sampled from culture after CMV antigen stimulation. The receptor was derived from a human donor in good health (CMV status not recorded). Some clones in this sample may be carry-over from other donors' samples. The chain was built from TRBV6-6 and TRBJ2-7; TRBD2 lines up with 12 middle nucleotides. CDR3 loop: CASSYLAGGGTYEQYF. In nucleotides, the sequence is TGTGCCAGCAGTTACCTAGCGGGAGGGGGGACCTACGAGCAGTACTTC.